This TCR beta chain was captured by sequencing in a study of shared clonotypes between healthy human individuals. The CDR3 length is 12 residues. Trimming took off 4 bases at V and 8 bases at J, with 8 bases between the two ends. Germline assignment: CDR1 LGHNA and CDR2 YSLEER. Naive-designated CD8 cells lacked CD45RO, were positively enriched for CCR7, and omitted terminally differentiated effector memory CD45RA+ cells. TCRdb keeps only in-frame clones here, not all; method: immunoSEQ multiplex PCR. The sample holds about 2 million clones, approximately 94% seen once. The TCR was taken from a young man in good health. The chain links TRBV4-3 to TRBJ2-2; D is unresolved. Sequencing was performed on naive CD8+ T cells sorted from blood. DNA of the CDR3: TGCGCCAGCAGCCCCAGCTCTGGGGAGCTGTTTTTT. Its translation: CASSPSSGELFF.